What follows are 21 T cell receptor beta chains derived from one specimen sequenced in a study of technical replicates of blood from a handful of donors. Some clones are missing from TCRdb's copy, which holds only in-frame ones; the method was immunoSEQ multiplex PCR. Of 75,000 or so clones listed, 85% to 95% are singletons. The sequenced material came from T cells isolated from PBMCs. Receptors were obtained from a human donor in good health.

V and J are TRBV6-1 and TRBJ2-3; possible D gene TRBD2, 6 bases. Germline V gene lookup returns CDR1 MNHNS and CDR2 SASEGT. V lost 6 bases to trimming and J lost 4 bases, with 17 bases between them. CDR3 length equals 15 residues. The DNA for the CDR3 is TGTGCCAGCAGACTCGACTTCGGGAGAGCAGATACGCAGTATTTT. Translating it yields CASRLDFGRADTQYF.

The V call is TRBV5-6, the J call TRBJ2-3; TRBD2 aligns across 13 bases. From germline, CDR1 is SGHDT and CDR2 YYEEEE. Germline trimming cut 5 bases from V and 3 bases from J; bases unmatched to any gene: 6. The CDR3 runs 16 residues. The CDR3 DNA follows: TGTGCCAGCAGTTCGACTAGCGGGAGGTTAACAGATACGCAGTATTTT. This translates into CASSSTSGRLTDTQYF.

The V and J genes are TRBV7-6 and TRBJ2-7; 8 nucleotides align to TRBD1. This CDR3 region has 14 residues. CDR1 is SGHVS and CDR2 is FNYEAQ in the germline V gene. Unmatched junction bases numbered 7, after V lost 4 bases and J lost 5 bases. The CDR3 spells CASSSTRTGNEQYF. The CDR3 nucleotides are TGTGCCAGCAGCTCAACAAGGACAGGGAACGAGCAGTACTTC.

The rearrangement joins TRBV4-1 to TRBJ2-2, with a weak D call TRBD1 (5 bases). The V gene's germline CDR1 is MGHRA and CDR2 YSYEKL. V lost 2 bases and J 7 bases, leaving 14 bases between the germline ends. The CDR3 consists of 15 residues. The DNA for the CDR3 is TGCGCCAGCAGCCAACCCGCGGTCAGGGTCGGGGAGCTGTTTTTT. Protein: CASSQPAVRVGELFF.

This sequence joins TRBV27 and TRBJ2-7; 7 nucleotides match TRBD2. Losses at the gene ends were 9 bases for V and 3 bases for J; bases not matched to a gene: 5. The CDR3 totals 12 residues. Germline CDR1 reads MNHEY; CDR2 reads SMNVEV (reference sequence). CDR3 residues: CASTSEYYEQYF. As DNA, the CDR3 is TGTGCCAGTACTAGCGAGTACTACGAGCAGTACTTC.

The chain combines TRBV6-5 with TRBJ1-5, with D uncertain. Germline loops: CDR1 MNHEY, CDR2 SVGAGI. The V gene lost 7 bases and the J gene lost 2 bases, with 9 bases spanning the gap. The length of the CDR3 is 13 residues. The DNA of the CDR3 is TGTGCCAGCAAAGCCGCGGGCAATCAGCCCCAGCATTTT. As protein: CASKAAGNQPQHF.

The rearrangement links TRBV7-7 to TRBJ1-5; perhaps TRBD1 as D (6 bases). CDR3 length equals 14 residues. Germline CDR1 and CDR2: SSHAT and FNYEAQ (reference sequence). Trimming left V 6 bases short and J 6 bases short, with 15 bases between. In DNA, the CDR3 is TGTGCCAGCAGTTCCGCGGGGGCAGCTCAGCCCCAGCATTTT. Translated: CASSSAGAAQPQHF.

The chain carries TRBV2 and TRBJ1-4; D remains unclear. From germline, CDR1 is SNHLY and CDR2 FYNNEI. The length of the CDR3 is 14 residues. V lost 3 bases and J 0 bases, leaving 5 bases between the germline ends. Here the CDR3 DNA reads TGTGCCAGCAGTGACAGGACAACTAATGAAAAACTGTTTTTT. It is translated as CASSDRTTNEKLFF.

The chain combines TRBV7-9 with TRBJ2-1; 12 bases fit TRBD2. This CDR3 has 16 amino acids. The junction had 4 bases not matched to a gene; V was cut back by 5 bases and J by 2 bases. Germline values: CDR1 SEHNR, CDR2 FQNEAQ (reference sequence). The CDR3 nucleotides are TGTGCCAGCAGCGATGGACTAGCGGGAACCTACAATGAGCAGTTCTTC. It specifies CASSDGLAGTYNEQFF.

This chain joins TRBV4-2 and TRBJ2-7; 14 bases match TRBD2. V lost 3 bases, J lost 5 bases, and 6 bases stayed unmatched. From germline, CDR1 is LGHNA and CDR2 YNFKEQ. The CDR3 spans 16 residues. CDR3 residues: CASSHAEGLAGDEQYF. The CDR3 nucleotides read TGTGCCAGCAGCCACGCCGAGGGACTAGCGGGAGACGAGCAGTACTTC.

The chain carries TRBV18 and TRBJ2-1; D is unclear. Between the trimmed V and J ends, which lost 3 bases and 6 bases, there was a span of 3 bases. The germline CDR1 and CDR2 sequences are KGHSH and LQKENI. The CDR3 covers 11 residues. The CDR3 spells CASSPSNEQFF. DNA of the CDR3: TGTGCCAGCTCACCGAGCAATGAGCAGTTCTTC.

The chain employs TRBV5-6 and TRBJ2-5, with 13 bases lining up with TRBD2. The length of the CDR3 is 16 residues. The V gene end was trimmed by 4 bases and the J gene end by 1 base; junction bases not matched to a gene: 4. The germline V gene encodes CDR1 SGHDT and CDR2 YYEEEE. DNA for the CDR3: TGTGCCAGCAGCATGGGACTAGCGGGAATCCAAGAGACCCAGTACTTC. Translated: CASSMGLAGIQETQYF.

The J gene is TRBJ2-7, the V gene TRBV15; TRBD2 matches 13 bases. J gave up 3 bases and V 0 bases, and 2 bases lay outside the gene matches. The length of the CDR3 is 16 residues. CDR1 and CDR2 (germline): LNHNV, YYDKDF (reference sequence). CDR3 sequence: CATSREGLAGDYEQYF. CDR3 nucleotide sequence: TGTGCCACCAGCAGAGAAGGACTAGCGGGGGACTACGAGCAGTACTTC.

The chain recombines TRBV2 with TRBJ1-4; D is ambiguous. Per germline, CDR1 SNHLY and CDR2 FYNNEI. V shed 4 bases and J shed 5 bases, with 2 bases lying between them. The CDR3 has 11 amino acids. CDR3 nucleotide sequence: TGTGCCAGCAGTGCGAATGAAAAACTGTTTTTT. Its protein product is CASSANEKLFF.

The V and J genes are TRBV29-1 and TRBJ2-1; 7 positions match TRBD2. CDR3 size: 13 residues. V dropped 1 base and J dropped 4; count of bases not matched to a gene: 1. The germline CDR1 and CDR2 sequences are SQVTM and ANQGSEA. The CDR3 DNA follows: TGCAGCGTTGAAGGCGGGAGTTACAATGAGCAGTTCTTC. This encodes CSVEGGSYNEQFF.

V is TRBV9 and J is TRBJ2-3, with a possible D match to TRBD2 (6 bases). Looked up from germline, CDR1 is SGDLS and CDR2 is YYNGEE. CDR3 length: 15 amino acids. Between the trimmed V and J ends, which lost 2 bases and 2 bases, there was a span of 12 bases. DNA of the CDR3: TGTGCCAGCAGCGTTGGACTATTTACCACAGATACGCAGTATTTT. Its translation: CASSVGLFTTDTQYF.

Turning to this clone: Other nucleotide sequences from this sample produce the same CDR3. V and J are TRBV20-1 and TRBJ2-7; no reliable D call. Looked up from germline, CDR1 is DFQATT and CDR2 is SNEGSKA (reference sequence). The CDR3 length is 11 residues. V lost 0 bases and J lost 3, with 3 bases in between. The CDR3: CSARDSYEQYF. In DNA form, the CDR3 reads TGCAGTGCTAGAGACAGCTACGAGCAGTACTTC.

The gene calls are TRBV11-1 and TRBJ1-1; D call uncertain. CDR1 and CDR2 (germline): SGHAT, FQDESV (reference sequence). This CDR3 is built from 13 residues. V was cut by 3 bases and J by 3 bases, with 8 bases left in between. The CDR3 coding sequence is TGTGCCAGCAGCTTCGCGGGTGACACTGAAGCTTTCTTT. This translates into CASSFAGDTEAFF.

V usage is TRBV13 and J usage is TRBJ2-1, with a weak D call TRBD1 (6 bases). Germline values: CDR1 PRHDT, CDR2 FYEKMQ (reference sequence). V was trimmed by 1 base and J by 15 bases, leaving 16 bases between them. This CDR3 contains 13 residues. Here the CDR3 reads CASSLATGSQPFF. The CDR3, as DNA: TGTGCCAGCAGCTTAGCCACAGGGTCACAACCGTTCTTC.

This clone was counted a few times. The rearrangement joins TRBV4-2 to TRBJ1-3, with a weak D call TRBD1 (5 bases). Germline V CDR1 and CDR2: LGHNA, YNFKEQ. V was pared by 4 bases and J by 0 bases, with 13 bases between. The CDR3 is 16 residues long. CDR3 in DNA: TGTGCCAGCAGCCCCATGGGGGGGGTCTCTGGAAACACCATATATTTT. Translated, it gives CASSPMGGVSGNTIYF.

This chain connects TRBV10-3 to TRBJ2-1; 9 nucleotides align to TRBD1. The germline CDR1 and CDR2 sequences are ENHRY and SYGVKD. This CDR3 is 15 amino acids long. V lost 6 bases and J lost 0; bases outside the gene matches: 3. The CDR3 spells CAISRDRVSYNEQFF. For the CDR3, the DNA is TGTGCCATCAGCCGGGACAGGGTCTCCTACAATGAGCAGTTCTTC.